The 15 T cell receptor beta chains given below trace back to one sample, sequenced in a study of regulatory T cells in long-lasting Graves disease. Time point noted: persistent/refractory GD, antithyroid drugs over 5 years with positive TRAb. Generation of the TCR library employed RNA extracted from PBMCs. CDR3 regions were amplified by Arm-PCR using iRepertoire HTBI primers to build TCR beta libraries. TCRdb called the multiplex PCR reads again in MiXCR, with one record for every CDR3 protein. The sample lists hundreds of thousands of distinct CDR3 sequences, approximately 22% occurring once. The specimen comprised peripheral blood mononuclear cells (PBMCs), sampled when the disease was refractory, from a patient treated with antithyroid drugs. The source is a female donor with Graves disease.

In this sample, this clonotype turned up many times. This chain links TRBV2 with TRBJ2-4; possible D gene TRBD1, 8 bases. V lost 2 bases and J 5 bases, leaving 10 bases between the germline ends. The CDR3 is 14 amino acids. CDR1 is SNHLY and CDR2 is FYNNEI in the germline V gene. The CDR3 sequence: CASSETGGENIQYF. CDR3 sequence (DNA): TGTGCCAGCAGTGAAACAGGGGGGGAAAACATTCAGTACTTC.

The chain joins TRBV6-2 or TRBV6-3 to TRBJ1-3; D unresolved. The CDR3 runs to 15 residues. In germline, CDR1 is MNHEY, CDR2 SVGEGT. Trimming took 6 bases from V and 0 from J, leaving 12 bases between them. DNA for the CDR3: TGTGCCAGCAGGCCACAGATGATCTCTGGAAACACCATATATTTT. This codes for CASRPQMISGNTIYF.

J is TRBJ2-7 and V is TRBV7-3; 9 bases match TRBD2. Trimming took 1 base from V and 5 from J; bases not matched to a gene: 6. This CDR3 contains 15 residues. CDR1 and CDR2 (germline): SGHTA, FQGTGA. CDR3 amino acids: CASSLSGGGVDEQYF. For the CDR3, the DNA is TGTGCCAGCAGCTTAAGCGGGGGGGGCGTCGACGAGCAGTACTTC.

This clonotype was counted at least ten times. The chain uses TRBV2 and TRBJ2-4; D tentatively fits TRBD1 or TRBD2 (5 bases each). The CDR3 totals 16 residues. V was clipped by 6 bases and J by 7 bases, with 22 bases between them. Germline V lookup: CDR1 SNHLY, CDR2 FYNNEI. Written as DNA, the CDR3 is TGTGCCAGCAGGAGGAGGCAGGGCAACAACCCGAACATTCAGTACTTC. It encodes CASRRRQGNNPNIQYF. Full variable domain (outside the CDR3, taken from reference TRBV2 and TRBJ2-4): EPEVTQTPSHQVTQMGQEVILRCVPISNHLYFYWYRQILGQKVEFLVSFYNNEISEKSEIFDDQFSVERPDGSNFTLKIRSTKLEDSAMYFCASRRRQGNNPNIQYFGAGTRLSVL.

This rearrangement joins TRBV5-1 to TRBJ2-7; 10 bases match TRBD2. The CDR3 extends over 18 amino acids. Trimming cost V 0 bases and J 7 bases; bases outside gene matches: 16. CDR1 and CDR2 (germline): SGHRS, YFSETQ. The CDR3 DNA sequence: TGCGCCAGCAGCTTGGGTGGGGCTCTAGCGGGAGACCGTCGGGAGCAGTACTTC. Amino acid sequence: CASSLGGALAGDRREQYF.

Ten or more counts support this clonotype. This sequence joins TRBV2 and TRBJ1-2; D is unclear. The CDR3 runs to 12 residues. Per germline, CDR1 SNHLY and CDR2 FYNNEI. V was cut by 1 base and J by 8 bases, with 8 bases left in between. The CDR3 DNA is TGTGCCAGCAGTGAAGACGGAGGAGGCTACACCTTC. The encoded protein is CASSEDGGGYTF.

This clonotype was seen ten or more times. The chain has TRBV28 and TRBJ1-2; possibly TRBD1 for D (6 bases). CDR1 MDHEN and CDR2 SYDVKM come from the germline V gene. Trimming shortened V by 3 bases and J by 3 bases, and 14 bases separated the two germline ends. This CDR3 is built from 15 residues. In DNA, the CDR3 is TGTGCCAGCAGTTTTCGGACAGCTTCCTACTATGGCTACACCTTC. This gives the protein CASSFRTASYYGYTF.

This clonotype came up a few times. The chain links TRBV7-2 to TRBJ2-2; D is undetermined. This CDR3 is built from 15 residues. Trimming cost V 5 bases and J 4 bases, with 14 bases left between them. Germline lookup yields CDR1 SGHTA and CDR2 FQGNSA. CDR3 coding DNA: TGTGCCAGCAGCCTCATCGGACGCCCCACCGGGGAGCTGTTTTTT. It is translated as CASSLIGRPTGELFF.

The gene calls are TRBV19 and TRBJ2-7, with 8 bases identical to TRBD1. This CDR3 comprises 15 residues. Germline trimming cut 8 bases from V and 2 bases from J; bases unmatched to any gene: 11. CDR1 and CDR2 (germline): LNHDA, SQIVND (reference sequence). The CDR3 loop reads CASSSPPDRAYEQYF. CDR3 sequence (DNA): TGTGCCAGTTCCTCCCCCCCGGACAGGGCCTACGAGCAGTACTTC.

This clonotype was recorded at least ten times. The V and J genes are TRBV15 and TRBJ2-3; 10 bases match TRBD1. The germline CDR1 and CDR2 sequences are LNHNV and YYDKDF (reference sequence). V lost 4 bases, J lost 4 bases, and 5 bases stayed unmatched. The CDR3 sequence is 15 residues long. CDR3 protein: CATSKDRGPADTQYF. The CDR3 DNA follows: TGTGCCACCAGCAAAGACAGGGGGCCCGCAGATACGCAGTATTTT.

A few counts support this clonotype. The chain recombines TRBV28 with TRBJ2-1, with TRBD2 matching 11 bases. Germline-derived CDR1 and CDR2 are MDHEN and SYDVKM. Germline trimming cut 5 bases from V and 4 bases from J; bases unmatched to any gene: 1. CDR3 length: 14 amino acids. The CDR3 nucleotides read TGTGCCAGCAGTGTAGCGGGGGGGTACAATGAGCAGTTCTTC. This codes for CASSVAGGYNEQFF.

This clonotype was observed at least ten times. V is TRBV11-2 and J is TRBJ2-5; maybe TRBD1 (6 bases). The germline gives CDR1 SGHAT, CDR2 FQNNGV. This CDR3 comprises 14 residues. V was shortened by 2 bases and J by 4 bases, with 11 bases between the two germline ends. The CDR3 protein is CASSLRGGPETQYF. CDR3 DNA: TGTGCCAGCAGCTTAAGAGGGGGTCCAGAGACCCAGTACTTC.

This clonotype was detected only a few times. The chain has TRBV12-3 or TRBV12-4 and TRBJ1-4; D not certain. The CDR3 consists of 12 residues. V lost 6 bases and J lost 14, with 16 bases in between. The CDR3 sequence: CASRSIPNSLFF. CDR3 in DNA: TGTGCCAGCAGATCGATCCCAAATTCCCTGTTTTTT.

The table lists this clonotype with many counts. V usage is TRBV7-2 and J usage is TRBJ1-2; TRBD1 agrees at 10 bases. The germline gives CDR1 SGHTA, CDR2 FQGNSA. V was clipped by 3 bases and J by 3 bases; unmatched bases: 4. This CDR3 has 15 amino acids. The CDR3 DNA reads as TGTGCCAGCAGCTTCGACAGGGGGCAGGACTATGGCTACACCTTC. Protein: CASSFDRGQDYGYTF.

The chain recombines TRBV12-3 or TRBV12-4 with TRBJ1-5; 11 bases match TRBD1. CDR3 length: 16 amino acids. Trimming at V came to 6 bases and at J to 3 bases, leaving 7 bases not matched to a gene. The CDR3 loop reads CASREDRGRFNQPQHF. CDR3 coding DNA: TGTGCCAGCAGAGAGGACAGGGGGCGATTCAATCAGCCCCAGCATTTT.